This entry concerns a single TCR beta chain. The assay was immunoSEQ multiplex PCR, and TCRdb's table has in-frame clones only and misses some. This sample carries some 250,000 clones, around 83% of them seen once, and the ten largest clones take 4.5% to 7%. This record belongs to a study of blood T cell repertoires in COVID-19. The wider study: Spain, Italy and the United States supplied samples that represented acute and convalescent COVID-19.

This CDR3 is built from 14 residues. From germline, CDR1 is SNHLY and CDR2 FYNNEI. V was trimmed by 6 bases and J by 3 bases, leaving 12 bases between them. The clonotype comes from a man older than 75 with acute or convalescent COVID-19. This chain connects TRBV2 to TRBJ1-5; perhaps TRBD1 as D (5 bases). Sequencing used peripheral blood. As DNA, the CDR3 is TGTGCCAGCAGGGGGGGTGGAGTCAATCAGCCCCAGCATTTT. Translating it yields CASRGGGVNQPQHF.